This TCR beta chain stems from a study of T cell responses to AZD1222 COVID-19 vaccine. The table came from immunoSEQ multiplex PCR; TCRdb's copy has only in-frame clones and leaves some out. The table includes approximately 120,000 clones, around 80% detected once. Study conclusions and caveats: Unmutated variant regions are reportedly targeted by nearly half of spike-specific TCRs.

The CDR3 runs to 14 residues. The germline V and J ends were trimmed by 5 bases and 0 bases, with 10 bases remaining between them. CDR1 is MDHEN and CDR2 is SYDVKM in the germline V gene. Of note for this clone: What it binds is not known.

This sample comprised peripheral blood, obtained 28 days after the second AZD1222 dose. The J gene is TRBJ1-2, the V gene TRBV28, with D possibly TRBD1 on 5 matching bases. This receptor was identified in an adult who received the AZD1222 COVID-19 vaccine. DNA of the CDR3: TGTGCCAGCAGTCCGACAGCCCCTAACTATGGCTACACCTTC. This gives the protein CASSPTAPNYGYTF.